These 20 T cell receptor beta chains were sequenced from one sample in a study of Ad26.COV2.S vaccination and SARS-CoV-2 variants. Using immunoSEQ multiplex PCR, the repertoire was profiled, and TCRdb retains in-frame clones only, with some absent. The table lists about 350,000 clones, roughly nine tenths of them singletons. Treatment given: roughly 19 received Ad26.COV2.S at low or high dose, single or two shots; a few received placebo; per-sample allocation not given. Sampling took place 63 days after the first vaccine or placebo injection. The specimen was peripheral blood, collected in a trial of Ad26.COV2.S vaccine versus placebo. Receptor source: a person between 18 and 65 years old who received the Ad26.COV2.S COVID-19 vaccine or a placebo.

The genes are TRBV2 and TRBJ2-3, with no clear D. The CDR3 loop spans 14 amino acids. CDR1 and CDR2 (germline): SNHLY, FYNNEI. Deletions cut 1 base from V and 6 bases from J, with 11 bases between. The CDR3 is CASSEGLDYDTQYF. DNA of the CDR3: TGTGCCAGCAGTGAAGGTCTAGATTACGATACGCAGTATTTT.

The V and J genes are TRBV19 and TRBJ1-2; 8 bases are a match to TRBD1. Germline CDR1 LNHDA, CDR2 SQIVND (reference sequence). Trimming at V came to 10 bases and at J to 5 bases, leaving 9 bases not matched to a gene. The CDR3 length is 13 residues. The CDR3 DNA reads as TGTGCCACCCGAGAACAGGGGGTGTATGGCTACACCTTC. Encoded protein: CATREQGVYGYTF.

The chain combines TRBV24-1 with TRBJ2-1; perhaps TRBD2 as D (6 bases). The germline V gene has CDR1 KGHDR and CDR2 SFDVKD. CDR3 length equals 15 residues. V was clipped by 4 bases and J by 4 bases, with 13 bases between them. The chain's CDR3 is CATSEDSGRYNEQFF. The CDR3 coding sequence is TGTGCCACCAGTGAAGATAGCGGACGGTACAATGAGCAGTTCTTC.

This chain joins TRBV29-1 and TRBJ2-7, with D possibly matching TRBD1 (6 bases). Trimming took 4 bases from V and 5 from J, leaving 18 bases between them. The CDR3 contains 14 residues. Germline V gene lookup returns CDR1 SQVTM and CDR2 ANQGSEA. CDR3 DNA: TGCAGCGTTGGGGTTAACAGGGCCACCCACGAGCAGTACTTC. Encoded protein: CSVGVNRATHEQYF.

The chain links TRBV28 to TRBJ1-2; TRBD1 matches 7 bases. Per germline, CDR1 MDHEN and CDR2 SYDVKM. Trimming cost V 4 bases and J 4 bases; bases outside gene matches: 6. This CDR3 is built from 14 residues. CDR3 protein: CASSSGQEPYGYTF. The CDR3 DNA reads TGTGCCAGCAGTTCAGGACAGGAGCCCTATGGCTACACCTTC.

CDR3 nucleotides: TGTGCCAGCAGATTACGAAATCACGGGAGCACTCGGAGCAATCAGCCCCAGCATTTT. It codes for CASRLRNHGSTRSNQPQHF. The J gene is TRBJ1-5, the V gene TRBV2, with D hard to call. Trimming stripped 6 bases from V and 1 base from J, with 25 bases between. This CDR3 region has 19 residues. Germline CDR1 reads SNHLY; CDR2 reads FYNNEI.

The genes are TRBV5-1 and TRBJ2-7; 7 nucleotides line up with TRBD1. The J segment lost 7 bases and the V segment lost 4 bases, leaving 11 bases of the junction unmatched. The CDR3 sequence is 14 residues long. CDR1 and CDR2 (germline): SGHRS, YFSETQ. CDR3 loop: CASSGADRLLEQYF. The CDR3, as DNA: TGCGCCAGCAGCGGCGCGGACAGGCTCCTGGAGCAGTACTTC.

This rearrangement joins TRBV18 to TRBJ2-7; D is unresolved. Trimming removed 1 base from V and 1 base from J, with 2 bases in between. CDR1 KGHSH and CDR2 LQKENI come from the germline V gene. This CDR3 has 12 residues. CDR3: CASSPQSYEQYF. The CDR3 DNA reads as TGTGCCAGCTCACCACAGTCCTACGAGCAGTACTTC.

This sequence joins TRBV24-1 and TRBJ2-1; 8 bases are a match to TRBD2. Trimming cost V 4 bases and J 0 bases; bases outside gene matches: 4. Germline V gives CDR1 KGHDR, CDR2 SFDVKD. This CDR3 is built from 16 residues. The CDR3, as DNA: TGTGCCACCAGTGACACTAGCGGTAGCTCCTACAATGAGCAGTTCTTC. Amino acid sequence: CATSDTSGSSYNEQFF.

The rearrangement joins TRBV5-4 to TRBJ2-3; 8 positions agree with TRBD1. The CDR3 extends over 16 amino acids. Germline V CDR1 and CDR2: SGHNT, YYREEE (reference sequence). Trimming removed 2 bases from V and 2 bases from J; junction bases left unmatched: 7. CDR3 sequence reads: CASSFPGQGSTDTQYF. CDR3 nucleotide sequence: TGTGCCAGCAGCTTCCCAGGACAGGGATCCACAGATACGCAGTATTTT.

The chain joins TRBV28 to TRBJ1-3, with D possibly being TRBD1 (6 bases). CDR3 size: 14 residues. Looked up from germline, CDR1 is MDHEN and CDR2 is SYDVKM. V shed 8 bases and J shed 3 bases, with 14 bases lying between them. The chain's CDR3 is CASCWRGSGNTIYF. CDR3 DNA sequence: TGTGCCAGCTGCTGGAGGGGGAGTGGAAACACCATATATTTT.

V usage is TRBV7-9 and J usage is TRBJ1-1; D perhaps matches TRBD1 (6 bases). Trimming took off 5 bases at V and 2 bases at J, with 12 bases between the two ends. The germline gives CDR1 SEHNR, CDR2 FQNEAQ (reference sequence). The CDR3 contains 14 residues. The chain's CDR3 is CASSPRTDNTEAFF. CDR3 DNA sequence: TGTGCCAGCAGCCCACGGACAGACAACACTGAAGCTTTCTTT. Filled out from reference TRBV7-9 and TRBJ1-1, the complete variable domain reads DTGVSQNPRHKITKRGQNVTFRCDPISEHNRLYWYRQTLGQGPEFLTYFQNEAQLEKSRLLSDRFSAERPKGSFSTLEIQRTEQGDSAMYLCASSPRTDNTEAFFGQGTRLTVV.

CDR3 sequence: CASSSRLGRGSGANVLTF. The CDR3 DNA reads as TGTGCCAGTAGTTCACGACTAGGCCGGGGGTCTGGGGCCAACGTCCTGACTTTC. The V gene is TRBV19, the J gene TRBJ2-6, with a weak D call TRBD2 (6 bases). From germline, CDR1 is LNHDA and CDR2 SQIVND (reference sequence). CDR3 length equals 18 residues. Trimming pared 5 bases from V and 1 base from J, leaving 18 bases between.

CDR3 sequence reads: CASSPRTGTDTGELFF. The CDR3 nucleotides are TGTGCCAGCAGCCCCCGGACAGGGACGGACACCGGGGAGCTGTTTTTT. V and J are TRBV3-1 (or the pseudogene TRBV3-2) and TRBJ2-2; TRBD1 aligns across 8 bases. CDR3 length: 16 amino acids. Germline assignment: CDR1 LGHDT and CDR2 YNNKEL (reference sequence). V dropped 4 bases and J dropped 3; count of bases not matched to a gene: 7.

The chain combines TRBV29-1 with TRBJ2-7; D is undetermined. V lost 5 bases, J lost 2 bases, and 16 bases lay in between. The CDR3 totals 14 residues. Germline assignment: CDR1 SQVTM and CDR2 ANQGSEA. This CDR3 is CSVIPLLKPYEQYF. CDR3 sequence (DNA): TGCAGCGTTATCCCATTACTCAAGCCCTACGAGCAGTACTTC.

The CDR3 region is CASSPPGLAGPYEQYF. CDR3 nucleotide sequence: TGTGCCAGCAGTCCTCCGGGACTAGCGGGACCCTACGAGCAGTACTTC. V gene TRBV28 combines with J gene TRBJ2-7; 13 bases line up with TRBD2. In germline, CDR1 is MDHEN, CDR2 SYDVKM. Germline trimming cut 5 bases from V and 2 bases from J; bases unmatched to any gene: 6. This CDR3 is built from 16 residues.

V and J are TRBV19 and TRBJ2-1; TRBD1 aligns across 8 bases. V dropped 0 bases and J dropped 5; count of bases not matched to a gene: 3. This CDR3 comprises 15 residues. Germline V lookup: CDR1 LNHDA, CDR2 SQIVND (reference sequence). The CDR3: CASSIEATGDNEQFF. The CDR3 DNA reads as TGTGCCAGTAGTATAGAGGCGACAGGGGACAATGAGCAGTTCTTC.

The chain is built from TRBV10-3 and TRBJ1-3; D unresolved. V was clipped by 4 bases and J by 2 bases, with 12 bases between them. The germline V gene encodes CDR1 ENHRY and CDR2 SYGVKD. The CDR3 is made up of 15 amino acids. The CDR3, as DNA: TGTGCCATCAGTGGGGGAGAGGGTACTGGAAACACCATATATTTT. Its protein is CAISGGEGTGNTIYF.

The V gene is TRBV7-2, the J gene TRBJ2-2; the match to TRBD2 covers 9 bases. From germline, CDR1 is SGHTA and CDR2 FQGNSA. There are 16 residues in the CDR3. The J segment lost 4 bases and the V segment lost 5 bases, leaving 8 bases of the junction unmatched. The CDR3 loop reads CASSLGVAGATGELFF. The CDR3 bases are TGTGCCAGCAGCCTGGGGGTAGCGGGAGCCACCGGGGAGCTGTTTTTT. The variable domain in full, with the rest retrieved from reference TRBV7-2 and TRBJ2-2, is GAGVSQSPSNKVTEKGKDVELRCDPISGHTALYWYRQSLGQGLEFLIYFQGNSAPDKSGLPSDRFSAERTGGSVSTLTIQRTQQEDSAVYLCASSLGVAGATGELFFGEGSRLTVL.

This sequence joins TRBV6-2 or TRBV6-3 and TRBJ1-1; maybe TRBD1 (5 bases). Per germline, CDR1 MNHEY and CDR2 SVGEGT. This CDR3 is built from 15 residues. Trimming removed 2 bases at V and 10 bases at J, with 20 bases between. This chain's CDR3 is CASSYRAHSTGPAFF. CDR3 bases: TGTGCCAGCAGTTACCGTGCACACTCAACAGGCCCAGCTTTCTTT.